This T cell receptor beta chain was sequenced for a study of cytomegalovirus exposure and HLA in healthy donors. Findings and caveats of the study: In a later analysis, the majority of CMV-associated beta chains seemingly showed HLA restriction. Exclusion as indistinguishable affected some V segments, including TRBV6-2 and TRBV6-3.

CDR1 and CDR2 from the germline V gene are SNHLY and FYNNEI. There are 15 residues in the CDR3. Trimming cost V 7 bases and J 5 bases, with 15 bases left between them. Vbeta (60) and Jbeta (13) primers were used in the PCR. TCRdb's copy holds only in-frame clones and misses some; the assay was immunoSEQ multiplex PCR. The profile shows more than 100,000 clones, approximately 66% of them singletons. About this clone itself: No antigen is known for it.

The chain combines TRBV2 with TRBJ1-6; D perhaps matches TRBD1 (6 bases). The source is a woman aged 45-65 years in good health and CMV-seronegative. The sample was PBMCs. CDR3 in amino acids: CASTLQGMNNSPLHF. The CDR3, as DNA: TGTGCCAGCACACTCCAGGGGATGAATAATTCACCCCTCCACTTT.